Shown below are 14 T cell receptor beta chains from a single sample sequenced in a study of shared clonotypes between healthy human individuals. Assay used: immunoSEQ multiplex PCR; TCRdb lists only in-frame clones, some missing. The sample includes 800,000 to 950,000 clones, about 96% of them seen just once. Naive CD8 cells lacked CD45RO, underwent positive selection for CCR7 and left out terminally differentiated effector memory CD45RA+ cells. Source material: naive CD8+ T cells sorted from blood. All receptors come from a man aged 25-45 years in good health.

The CDR3 here is CASSPDRDYQPQHF. In nucleotides, the CDR3 is TGTGCCAGTAGTCCGGACAGGGATTATCAGCCCCAGCATTTT. V is TRBV19 and J is TRBJ1-5; 8 positions agree with TRBD1. V gave up 5 bases and J gave up 5 bases; unmatched junction bases: 5. The CDR3 consists of 14 residues. Per germline, CDR1 LNHDA and CDR2 SQIVND (reference sequence).

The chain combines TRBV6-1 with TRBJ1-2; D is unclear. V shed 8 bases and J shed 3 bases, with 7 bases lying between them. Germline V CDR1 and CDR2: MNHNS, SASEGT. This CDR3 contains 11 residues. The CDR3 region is CASVEDYGYTF. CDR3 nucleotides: TGTGCCAGCGTCGAGGACTATGGCTACACCTTC.

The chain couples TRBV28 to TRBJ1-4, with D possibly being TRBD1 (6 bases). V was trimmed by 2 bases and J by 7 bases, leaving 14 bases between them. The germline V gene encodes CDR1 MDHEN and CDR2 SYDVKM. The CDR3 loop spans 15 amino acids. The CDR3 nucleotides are TGTGCCAGCAGTTTACCCTTGGACAGTGGTGAAAAACTGTTTTTT. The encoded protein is CASSLPLDSGEKLFF.

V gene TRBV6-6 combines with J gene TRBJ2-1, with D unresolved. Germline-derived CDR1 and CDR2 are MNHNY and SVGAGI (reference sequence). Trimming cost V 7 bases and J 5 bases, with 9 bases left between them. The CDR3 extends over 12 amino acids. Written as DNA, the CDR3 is TGTGCCAGCAAATCTATGAACAATGAGCAGTTCTTC. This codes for CASKSMNNEQFF.

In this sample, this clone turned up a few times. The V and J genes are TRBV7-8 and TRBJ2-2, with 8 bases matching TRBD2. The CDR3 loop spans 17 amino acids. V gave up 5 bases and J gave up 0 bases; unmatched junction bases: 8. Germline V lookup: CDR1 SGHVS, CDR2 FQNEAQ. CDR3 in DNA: TGTGCCAGCAGCCAACCTAGCGGGTACGCGAACACCGGGGAGCTGTTTTTT. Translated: CASSQPSGYANTGELFF.

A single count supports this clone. CDR3 coding DNA: TGTGCCAGCAGTTTGGTCGGGGTAACAGATACGCAGTATTTT. Translating it yields CASSLVGVTDTQYF. V is TRBV27 and J is TRBJ2-3, with TRBD2 as a possible D gene (5 bases). This CDR3 contains 14 residues. V was shortened by 3 bases and J by 3 bases, with 10 bases between the two germline ends. Germline CDR1 is MNHEY and CDR2 is SMNVEV (reference sequence).

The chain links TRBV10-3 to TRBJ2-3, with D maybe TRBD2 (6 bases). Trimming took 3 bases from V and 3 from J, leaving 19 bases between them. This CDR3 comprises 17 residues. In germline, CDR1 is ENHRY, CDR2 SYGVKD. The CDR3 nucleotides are TGTGCCATCAGTGACCCGTCCCAATCGGGAGTAACAGATACGCAGTATTTT. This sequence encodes CAISDPSQSGVTDTQYF.

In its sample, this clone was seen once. CDR3 in DNA: TGTGCCAGCAGTTTGGCGACAGGTCCTCGGCAGTACTTC. This codes for CASSLATGPRQYF. This chain connects TRBV27 to TRBJ2-7, with D possibly being TRBD1 (6 bases). Germline CDR1 reads MNHEY; CDR2 reads SMNVEV (reference sequence). Trimming removed 3 bases from V and 9 bases from J, with 15 bases in between. The CDR3 totals 13 residues.

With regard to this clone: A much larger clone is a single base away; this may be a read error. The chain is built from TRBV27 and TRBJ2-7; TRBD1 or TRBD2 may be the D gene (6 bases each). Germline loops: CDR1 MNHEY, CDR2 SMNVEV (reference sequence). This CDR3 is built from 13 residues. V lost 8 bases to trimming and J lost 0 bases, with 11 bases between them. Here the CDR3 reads CASGRTDSYEQYF. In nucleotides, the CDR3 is TGTGCCAGCGGGAGGACAGACTCCTACGAGCAGTACTTC.

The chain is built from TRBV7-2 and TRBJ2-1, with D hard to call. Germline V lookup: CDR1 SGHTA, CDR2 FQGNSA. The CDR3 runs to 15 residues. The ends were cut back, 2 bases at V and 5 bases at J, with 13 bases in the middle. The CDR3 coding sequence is TGTGCCAGCAGCTTACTCGGTGGGTACGACAATGAGCAGTTCTTC. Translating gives CASSLLGGYDNEQFF.

The DNA for the CDR3 is TGCAGCGCACGCGGGGGGACGGACACTGAAGCTTTCTTT. It codes for CSARGGTDTEAFF. The chain has TRBV29-1 and TRBJ1-1, with a weak D call TRBD1 (5 bases). Trimming removed 7 bases from V and 3 bases from J, with 15 bases in between. CDR1 SQVTM and CDR2 ANQGSEA come from the germline V gene. This CDR3 has 13 amino acids.

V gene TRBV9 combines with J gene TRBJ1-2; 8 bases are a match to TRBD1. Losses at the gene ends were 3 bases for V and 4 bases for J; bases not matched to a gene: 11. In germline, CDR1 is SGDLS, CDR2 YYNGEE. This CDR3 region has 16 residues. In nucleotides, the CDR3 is TGTGCCAGCAGCGCTCCCGGGACAGGACCCCTCTATGGCTACACCTTC. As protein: CASSAPGTGPLYGYTF.

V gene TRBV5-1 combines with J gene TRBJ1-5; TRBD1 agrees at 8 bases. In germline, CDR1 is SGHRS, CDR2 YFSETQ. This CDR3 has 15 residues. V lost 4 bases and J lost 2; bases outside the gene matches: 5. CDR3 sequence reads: CASSDGQGGNQPQHF. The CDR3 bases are TGCGCCAGCAGCGACGGACAGGGTGGCAATCAGCCCCAGCATTTT.

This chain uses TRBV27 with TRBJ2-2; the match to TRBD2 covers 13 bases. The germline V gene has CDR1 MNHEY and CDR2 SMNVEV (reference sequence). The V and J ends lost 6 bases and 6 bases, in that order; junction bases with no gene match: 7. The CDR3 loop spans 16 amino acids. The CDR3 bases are TGTGCCAGCAGCGTTGGGACTAGCGGGACGGCCGGGGAGCTGTTTTTT. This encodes CASSVGTSGTAGELFF.